This TCR beta chain was sequenced in a study of T cells in Graves' hyperthyroidism and ophthalmopathy. Amplified TCR beta CDR3 regions derived from RNA transcripts. The HTBI primer set was used in a first-round RT-PCR of the TCR CDR3. One entry per CDR3 protein results from TCRdb running MiXCR on the multiplex PCR reads. Of about 380,000 distinct CDR3 sequences in the sample, around 15% were seen once. Clinical symptoms, serum thyroxine, TRAb, thyroid ultrasound and orbital computed tomography established diagnosis. Trimming removed 7 bases from V and 7 bases from J, with 18 bases in between. Germline CDR1 SGHTA, CDR2 FQGNSA. The CDR3 extends over 14 amino acids. This clonotype was observed at least ten times.

Material for sequencing was blood. The V gene is TRBV7-2, the J gene TRBJ2-3; D uncertain. This sequence originates from a woman in her 30s with Graves' ophthalmopathy. CDR3 protein: CASIQQLPAYTQYF. For the CDR3, the DNA is TGTGCCAGCATCCAACAACTCCCCGCCTATACGCAGTATTTT.